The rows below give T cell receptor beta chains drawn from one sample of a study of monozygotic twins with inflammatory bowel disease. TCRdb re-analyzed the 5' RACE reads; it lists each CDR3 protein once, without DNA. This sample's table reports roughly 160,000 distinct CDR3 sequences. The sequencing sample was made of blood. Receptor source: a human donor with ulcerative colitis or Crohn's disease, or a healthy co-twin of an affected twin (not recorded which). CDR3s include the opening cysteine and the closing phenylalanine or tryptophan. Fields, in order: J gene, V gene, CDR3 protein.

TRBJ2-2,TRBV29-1,CSVVYRDTGELFF
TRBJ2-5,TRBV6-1,CASRIDLDRGETQYF
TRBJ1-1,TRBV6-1,CASSEAPQGTEAFF
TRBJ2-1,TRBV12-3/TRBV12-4,CASRGALAGVGYNEQFF
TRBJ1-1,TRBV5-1,CASSPGPLGANTEAFF
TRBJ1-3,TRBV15,CATSREGGGDSGNTIYF
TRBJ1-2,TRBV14,CASRETGTTFHGYTF
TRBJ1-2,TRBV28,CASSSPRRNYGYTF
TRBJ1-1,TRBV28,CASTLGRVSGEAFF
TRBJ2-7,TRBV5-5,CASSLGGTVTYEQYF
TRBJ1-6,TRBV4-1,CASSQDRSSYNSPLHF
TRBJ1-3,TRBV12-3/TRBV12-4,CASSLNGGDGNTIYF
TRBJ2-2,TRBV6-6,CASIAAGELFF
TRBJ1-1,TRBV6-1,CASRSGHLNTEAFF
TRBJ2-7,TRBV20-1,CSASPEAGRAHYYEQYF
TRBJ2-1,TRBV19,CASTTGIYNEQFF
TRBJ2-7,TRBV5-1,CASSLEASGPEQYF
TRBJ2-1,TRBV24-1,CATRGQGGYNEQFF
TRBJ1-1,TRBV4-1,CASSPRTGMNTEAFF
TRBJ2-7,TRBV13,CASSPGQGLEQYF
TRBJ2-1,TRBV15,CATSRDFWTGTNEQFF
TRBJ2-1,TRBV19,CASSETRGETYNEQFF
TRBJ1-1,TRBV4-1,CASSQAGLNTDAFF
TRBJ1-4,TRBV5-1,CASSLENGDSNEKLFF
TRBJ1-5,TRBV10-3,CAISENRGQPQHF
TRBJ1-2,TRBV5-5,CASSLQGRNNYGYTF
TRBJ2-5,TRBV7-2,CASTTPEGAQETQYF
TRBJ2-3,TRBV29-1,CSVISGGATDTQYF
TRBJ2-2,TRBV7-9,CASSAPRTSGNTGELFF
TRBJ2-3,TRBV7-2,CASSSAGQGSDTQYF
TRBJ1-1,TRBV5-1,CASSGDRMNTEAFF
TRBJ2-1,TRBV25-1,CASSEYSDRGEQFF
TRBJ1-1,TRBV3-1,CASSQPGQSTEAFF
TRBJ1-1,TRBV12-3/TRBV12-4,CASSFLGGTEAFF
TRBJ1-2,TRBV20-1,CSARIGGYGYTF
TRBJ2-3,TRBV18,CASSRDSPSSTDTQYF
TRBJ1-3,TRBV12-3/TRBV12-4,CASSQGQGNTIYF
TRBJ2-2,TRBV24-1,CATSDSRWLAGASGELFF
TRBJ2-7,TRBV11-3,CASSLPGGMQYF
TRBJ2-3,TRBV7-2,CASSRQGTSTDTQYF
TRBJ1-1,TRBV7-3,CASSLNTGSVTEAFF
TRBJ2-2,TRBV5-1,CASSRGQANTGELFF
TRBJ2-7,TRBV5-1,CASSLSGVEQYF
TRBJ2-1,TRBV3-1,CASSLDGRDEQFF
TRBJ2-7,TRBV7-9,CASSGDGQVITHEQYF
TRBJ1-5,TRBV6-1,CASSEDRGRNQPQHF
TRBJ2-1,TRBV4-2,CASSQDQGAPVVEQFF
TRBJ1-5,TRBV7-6,CASSPTGHPNQPQHF
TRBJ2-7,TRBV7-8,CASSLAAQSGEQYF
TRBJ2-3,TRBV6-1,CASSETSAYTDTQYF
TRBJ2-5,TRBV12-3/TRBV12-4,CASSFSGQQETQYF
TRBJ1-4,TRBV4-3,CASSQDGTHREKLFF
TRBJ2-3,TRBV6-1,CASGKPVGVTDTQYF
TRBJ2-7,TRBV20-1,CSAAGQGPPEQYF
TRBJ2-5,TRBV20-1,CSAAGTPGVGTQYF
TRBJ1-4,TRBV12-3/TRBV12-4,CASSRTGATNEKLFF